This passage covers 26 T cell receptor beta chains from one sample sequenced in a study of long-term antiretroviral therapy in people with HIV. The authors ran the immunoSEQ assay, v3.0, at survey level. Data came from immunoSEQ multiplex PCR; TCRdb stores just in-frame clones and leaves some out. Seen here are 14,000 or so clones, roughly 88% observed once, and the top ten hold under 14%. The specimen was unsorted PBMCs, collected 6.2 years after starting antiretroviral therapy. Receptor source: a man aged 40-49 years with HIV.

This clone was counted only a few times. V usage is TRBV18 and J usage is TRBJ1-1; D gene uncertain. V lost 0 bases and J 7 bases, leaving 6 bases between the germline ends. The CDR3 is 12 amino acids. CDR1 KGHSH and CDR2 LQKENI come from the germline V gene. CDR3 amino acids: CASSPPESEAFF. In DNA, the CDR3 is TGTGCCAGCTCACCACCGGAGAGTGAAGCTTTCTTT. Based on the CDR3 plus reference TRBV18 and TRBJ1-1, the full variable domain is NAGVMQNPRHLVRRRGQEARLRCSPMKGHSHVYWYRQLPEEGLKFMVYLQKENIIDESGMPKERFSAEFPKEGPSILRIQQVVRGDSAAYFCASSPPESEAFFGQGTRLTVV.

The chain combines TRBV5-1 with TRBJ2-7, with 9 bases aligning to TRBD1. V was pared by 4 bases and J by 4 bases, with 6 bases of the junction left unmatched. The CDR3 is 14 residues long. CDR1 and CDR2 from the germline V gene are SGHRS and YFSETQ. CDR3 nucleotides: TGCGCCAGCAGCCGCGGGACAGGGTCGTACGAGCAGTACTTC. It encodes CASSRGTGSYEQYF.

This chain links TRBV27 with TRBJ1-5; weak D call: TRBD1 (5 bases). This CDR3 region has 14 residues. From germline, CDR1 is MNHEY and CDR2 SMNVEV (reference sequence). V gave up 6 bases and J gave up 5 bases, with 14 bases separating them. CDR3 coding DNA: TGTGCCAGCAGAAATACAGGTCGGGATCAGCCCCAGCATTTT. Its translation is CASRNTGRDQPQHF.

This chain joins TRBV27 and TRBJ1-4; D not certain. Trimming cost V 2 bases and J 8 bases, with 9 bases left between them. Per the germline V gene, CDR1 is MNHEY and CDR2 is SMNVEV (reference sequence). The CDR3 is 13 amino acids. CDR3 sequence reads: CASSLHRREKLFF. Here the CDR3 DNA reads TGTGCCAGCAGTTTACATAGGAGGGAAAAACTGTTTTTT.

In regard to this clone: Other DNA variants within this sample encode the same CDR3. V gene TRBV7-9 combines with J gene TRBJ2-7; 7 bases align to TRBD1. This CDR3 is built from 12 residues. V was clipped by 4 bases and J by 4 bases; unmatched bases: 1. CDR1 is SEHNR, CDR2 FQNEAQ, per germline (reference sequence). CDR3 amino acids: CASSSTGYEQYF. The CDR3 coding sequence is TGTGCCAGCAGCTCGACAGGGTACGAGCAGTACTTC. Full variable domain (outside the CDR3, taken from reference TRBV7-9 and TRBJ2-7): DTGVSQNPRHKITKRGQNVTFRCDPISEHNRLYWYRQTLGQGPEFLTYFQNEAQLEKSRLLSDRFSAERPKGSFSTLEIQRTEQGDSAMYLCASSSTGYEQYFGPGTRLTVT.

The rearrangement joins TRBV4-2 to TRBJ2-1; 9 bases align to TRBD2. The CDR3 extends over 16 amino acids. The trim removed 0 bases at V and 7 bases at J, leaving 7 bases unmatched. The germline V gene has CDR1 LGHNA and CDR2 YNFKEQ. CDR3 amino acids: CASSQEFSGRPNEQFF. The CDR3 DNA reads TGTGCCAGCAGCCAAGAATTTAGCGGGAGACCGAATGAGCAGTTCTTC.

The J gene is TRBJ2-3, the V gene TRBV9; D is undetermined. This CDR3 is 13 amino acids long. From germline, CDR1 is SGDLS and CDR2 YYNGEE. The V end was cut by 0 bases, the J end by 4 bases, with 6 bases between. The CDR3 region is CASSVGISDTQYF. As DNA, the CDR3 is TGTGCCAGCAGCGTAGGCATCTCAGATACGCAGTATTTT. Drawing the rest from reference TRBV9 and TRBJ2-3, the complete variable domain is DSGVTQTPKHLITATGQRVTLRCSPRSGDLSVYWYQQSLDQGLQFLIQYYNGEERAKGNILERFSAQQFPDLHSELNLSSLELGDSALYFCASSVGISDTQYFGPGTRLTVL.

CDR3 DNA sequence: TGTGCCAGCAGCTTGAAGAGGGGGGCCCAAGAGACCCAGTACTTC. Translating it yields CASSLKRGAQETQYF. This chain connects TRBV5-4 to TRBJ2-5; D may be TRBD1 or TRBD2 (6 bases each). Germline V CDR1 and CDR2: SGHNT, YYREEE (reference sequence). With 1 base removed from V and 1 base from J, the gap between germline ends came to 11 bases. This CDR3 has 15 residues.

The V and J genes are TRBV7-3 and TRBJ2-2; D is ambiguous. Trimming stripped 5 bases from V and 0 bases from J, with 4 bases between. This CDR3 is 13 amino acids long. Germline lookup yields CDR1 SGHTA and CDR2 FQGTGA. The DNA for the CDR3 is TGTGCCAGCAGCCCCGCGAACACCGGGGAGCTGTTTTTT. This encodes CASSPANTGELFF.

The genes are TRBV4-1 and TRBJ2-4; D is unresolved. V was cut by 4 bases and J by 8 bases, with 15 bases left in between. Germline V CDR1 and CDR2: MGHRA, YSYEKL. CDR3 length: 14 residues. The CDR3 reads CASSPPTRAYIQYF. The CDR3 DNA reads TGCGCCAGCAGCCCCCCGACACGGGCTTACATTCAGTACTTC.

The chain carries TRBV30 and TRBJ1-1; D is uncertain. Germline V lookup: CDR1 GTSNPN, CDR2 SVGIG (reference sequence). V was trimmed by 1 base and J by 0 bases, leaving 6 bases between them. CDR3 length: 13 amino acids. The CDR3 loop is CAWSGQMNTEAFF. The CDR3 nucleotides are TGTGCCTGGAGTGGTCAGATGAACACTGAAGCTTTCTTT.

This clone was counted a single time. V usage is TRBV4-1 and J usage is TRBJ1-1; 7 bases are shared with TRBD1. V dropped 4 bases and J dropped 0; count of bases not matched to a gene: 2. This CDR3 region has 14 residues. Germline lookup yields CDR1 MGHRA and CDR2 YSYEKL. The CDR3 DNA sequence: TGCGCCAGCAGCCCGGGACAGCTGAACACTGAAGCTTTCTTT. Translating gives CASSPGQLNTEAFF.

The chain uses TRBV29-1 and TRBJ1-1, with D perhaps TRBD1 (5 bases). V was clipped by 1 base and J by 0 bases, with 9 bases between them. This CDR3 is built from 14 residues. Germline CDR1 SQVTM, CDR2 ANQGSEA. The DNA of the CDR3 is TGCAGCGTTGAAGGAGGGGCACTGAACACTGAAGCTTTCTTT. It translates to CSVEGGALNTEAFF. The entire variable domain, with the rest obtained from reference TRBV29-1 and TRBJ1-1, is as follows: SAVISQKPSRDICQRGTSLTIQCQVDSQVTMMFWYRQQPGQSLTLIATANQGSEATYESGFVIDKFPISRPNLTFSTLTVSNMSPEDSSIYLCSVEGGALNTEAFFGQGTRLTVV.

This sequence joins TRBV29-1 and TRBJ2-2; 7 bases map to TRBD1. The ends lost 7 bases at V and 2 bases at J; junction bases unmatched: 16. Germline V gene data show CDR1 as SQVTM and CDR2 as ANQGSEA. The CDR3 contains 17 residues. The CDR3 spells CSALHSGTVENTGELFF. The CDR3 nucleotides read TGCAGCGCCCTTCACTCAGGGACAGTAGAAAACACCGGGGAGCTGTTTTTT.

The genes are TRBV9 and TRBJ2-5; the D gene could be TRBD1 or TRBD2 (6 bases each). CDR3 length: 16 residues. V was pared by 0 bases and J by 5 bases, with 17 bases between. CDR1 is SGDLS, CDR2 YYNGEE, per germline. The CDR3, as DNA: TGTGCCAGCAGCGTAGGTGGGATGGAGGGGGGTGAGACCCAGTACTTC. Its protein is CASSVGGMEGGETQYF.

This CDR3 is CASSPIAGTGETQYF. The CDR3 nucleotides read TGTGCCAGCAGCCCAATAGCGGGGACGGGGGAGACCCAGTACTTC. The chain employs TRBV7-8 and TRBJ2-5, with 8 bases lining up with TRBD2. J lost 5 bases, V lost 5 bases, and 10 bases had no gene match. CDR1 is SGHVS, CDR2 FQNEAQ, per germline. The CDR3 sequence is 15 residues long.

The chain combines TRBV30 with TRBJ2-7, with 7 nucleotides matching TRBD1. This CDR3 contains 12 residues. Per germline, CDR1 GTSNPN and CDR2 SVGIG (reference sequence). J gave up 3 bases and V 5 bases, and 4 bases lay outside the gene matches. The CDR3 bases are TGTGCCTGGCAGGGGGAAGGCTACGAGCAGTACTTC. Translating gives CAWQGEGYEQYF.

The chain uses TRBV29-1 and TRBJ2-7; D gene unclear. The V and J ends lost 7 bases and 1 base respectively, with 11 bases between them. Per germline, CDR1 SQVTM and CDR2 ANQGSEA. The CDR3 length is 12 residues. CDR3 nucleotide sequence: TGCAGCGCCCGACTCATATCCTACGAGCAGTACTTC. It specifies CSARLISYEQYF.

This clone qualifies as medium-sized. The V gene is TRBV19, the J gene TRBJ1-5; D is possibly TRBD1 (6 bases). Germline V gene data show CDR1 as LNHDA and CDR2 as SQIVND (reference sequence). V was pared by 9 bases and J by 4 bases, with 13 bases between. CDR3 size: 13 residues. In DNA, the CDR3 is TGTGCCAGCGGGGGGGGCAGGAATCAGCCCCAGCATTTT. Its protein is CASGGGRNQPQHF.

This clone was seen a single time. The chain couples TRBV5-6 to TRBJ1-2, with a tentative D call TRBD1 (5 bases). V was pared by 0 bases and J by 2 bases, with 5 bases between. Germline V gene sequence: CDR1 SGHDT, CDR2 YYEEEE. This CDR3 is built from 13 residues. Here the CDR3 reads CASSLGQNYGYTF. The CDR3 coding sequence is TGTGCCAGCAGCTTGGGACAGAACTATGGCTACACCTTC. The whole variable domain, remainder taken from reference TRBV5-6 and TRBJ1-2, is DAGVTQSPTHLIKTRGQQVTLRCSPKSGHDTVSWYQQALGQGPQFIFQYYEEEERQRGNFPDRFSGHQFPNYSSELNVNALLLGDSALYLCASSLGQNYGYTFGSGTRLTVV.

The chain combines TRBV9 with TRBJ2-1; D gene unclear. V was cut by 5 bases and J by 8 bases, with 17 bases left in between. This CDR3 has 14 residues. The V gene's germline CDR1 is SGDLS and CDR2 YYNGEE. In DNA, the CDR3 is TGTGCCAGCAGTGCAGCATTAGGATGGGATGAGCAGTTCTTC. This sequence encodes CASSAALGWDEQFF.

DNA for the CDR3: TGTGCCAGCTCACCCGCCACTCGGTCCGGGGAGCTGTTTTTT. The encoded protein is CASSPATRSGELFF. The chain uses TRBV18 and TRBJ2-2; D not resolved. The CDR3 sequence is 14 residues long. Trimming cost V 3 bases and J 6 bases, with 11 bases left between them. Germline CDR1 and CDR2: KGHSH and LQKENI.

This clone was detected once. The CDR3 is CASSPPLGSEAFF. The CDR3 bases are TGTGCCAGCTCACCACCGCTTGGGTCAGAAGCTTTCTTT. This chain connects TRBV18 to TRBJ1-1, with D unclear. CDR1 KGHSH and CDR2 LQKENI come from the germline V gene. V lost 0 bases to trimming and J lost 8 bases, with 10 bases between them. The CDR3 totals 13 residues.

By sample share, this clone is large. Distinct nucleotide sequences in the sample also encode this CDR3. The chain couples TRBV10-3 to TRBJ2-1, with D unclear. The V and J ends lost 0 bases and 9 bases respectively, with 6 bases between them. The length of the CDR3 is 12 residues. Germline V gene lookup returns CDR1 ENHRY and CDR2 SYGVKD. The CDR3 spells CAISESTPEQFF. The CDR3 DNA sequence: TGTGCCATCAGTGAGTCGACACCTGAGCAGTTCTTC.

This chain connects TRBV19 to TRBJ1-5, with 8 nucleotides matching TRBD1. V lost 7 bases and J lost 7; bases outside the gene matches: 9. Per germline, CDR1 LNHDA and CDR2 SQIVND (reference sequence). The CDR3 consists of 14 residues. CDR3 DNA sequence: TGTGCCAGTAAAACAGGGGGTTTGAGCCAGCCCCAGCATTTT. This sequence encodes CASKTGGLSQPQHF.

The chain employs TRBV19 and TRBJ2-7, with TRBD2 as a possible D gene (5 bases). Germline lookup yields CDR1 LNHDA and CDR2 SQIVND (reference sequence). Trimming pared 3 bases from V and 4 bases from J, leaving 10 bases between. This CDR3 region has 13 residues. CDR3 residues: CASSIAPGYEQYF. The CDR3, as DNA: TGTGCCAGTAGTATCGCTCCGGGGTACGAGCAGTACTTC. The full variable domain, with the rest looked up from reference TRBV19 and TRBJ2-7, is DGGITQSPKYLFRKEGQNVTLSCEQNLNHDAMYWYRQDPGQGLRLIYYSQIVNDFQKGDIAEGYSVSREKKESFPLTVTSAQKNPTAFYLCASSIAPGYEQYFGPGTRLTVT.